Each of the 4 T cell receptor beta chains below was sequenced from the same sample in a study of early stage breast cancer tumors. TCRdb keeps only in-frame clones here, not all; method: immunoSEQ multiplex PCR. The sample includes tens of thousands of clones, around 80% of them seen just once. Input material: blood. All receptors come from a person between 55 and 70 years old with breast cancer.

The genes are TRBV5-4 and TRBJ2-5; D tentatively reads TRBD1 or TRBD2 (6 bases each). Germline CDR1 and CDR2: SGHNT and YYREEE (reference sequence). V dropped 1 base and J dropped 5 bases, with 15 bases sitting between them. This CDR3 contains 15 residues. This CDR3 is CASSLIGGLVETQYF. CDR3 coding DNA: TGTGCCAGCAGCTTGATTGGGGGGCTGGTGGAGACCCAGTACTTC.

This clone was seen a few times. The chain combines TRBV5-1 with TRBJ2-7, with D unclear. V shed 4 bases and J shed 5 bases, with 10 bases lying between them. Germline-derived CDR1 and CDR2 are SGHRS and YFSETQ. This CDR3 comprises 12 residues. The CDR3 nucleotides are TGCGCCAGCAGCCGCGAGCTCCACGAGCAGTACTTC. Encoded protein: CASSRELHEQYF.

The chain recombines TRBV4-3 with TRBJ2-1; D not resolved. The CDR3 length is 13 residues. Germline V gene sequence: CDR1 LGHNA, CDR2 YSLEER. Trimming removed 2 bases at V and 5 bases at J, with 7 bases between. CDR3 in amino acids: CASSQIRDNEQFF. Written as DNA, the CDR3 is TGCGCCAGCAGCCAAATCCGGGACAATGAGCAGTTCTTC.

V and J are TRBV29-1 and TRBJ2-4, with 9 bases lining up with TRBD1. Germline CDR1 SQVTM, CDR2 ANQGSEA. The V and J ends lost 5 bases and 7 bases, in that order; junction bases with no gene match: 6. This CDR3 comprises 13 residues. CDR3 sequence (DNA): TGCAGCGTTCCCGGACAGGGGAGGAACATTCAGTACTTC. Amino acids: CSVPGQGRNIQYF.